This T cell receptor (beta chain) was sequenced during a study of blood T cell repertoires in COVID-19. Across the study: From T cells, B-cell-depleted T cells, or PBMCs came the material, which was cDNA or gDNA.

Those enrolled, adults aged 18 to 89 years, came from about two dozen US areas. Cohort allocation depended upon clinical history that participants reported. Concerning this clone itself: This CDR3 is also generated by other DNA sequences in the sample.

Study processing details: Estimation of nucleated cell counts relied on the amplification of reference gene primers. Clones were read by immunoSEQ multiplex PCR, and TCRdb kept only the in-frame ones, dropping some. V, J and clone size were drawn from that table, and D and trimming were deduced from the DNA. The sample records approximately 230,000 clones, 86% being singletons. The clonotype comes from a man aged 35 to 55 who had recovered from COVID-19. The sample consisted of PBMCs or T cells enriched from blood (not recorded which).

The CDR3 is CAWSPLAGSTDTQYF. CDR3 DNA: TGTGCCTGGAGTCCCCTAGCGGGGAGCACAGATACGCAGTATTTT. The chain employs TRBV30 and TRBJ2-3; 9 bases are a match to TRBD2. The CDR3 sequence is 15 residues long. Germline values: CDR1 GTSNPN, CDR2 SVGIG (reference sequence). The J segment lost 0 bases and the V segment lost 2 bases, leaving 3 bases of the junction unmatched.